These 20 T cell receptor beta chains were all obtained from the same sample, sequenced in a study of T-cell memory formation after mild COVID-19. A single record per CDR3 protein comes from TCRdb applying MiXCR to the 5' RACE reads. The sample lists 550,000 to 700,000 distinct CDR3 sequences; approximately 15% were seen once. Sequenced material: PBMCs or a T cell subset sorted from them (not recorded which). The receptors were gathered from an adult woman who had mild COVID-19 (a few samples of this study predate the infection). Cell type and time point are not known.

The gene calls are TRBV4-2 and TRBJ1-5, with D hard to call. The CDR3 extends over 14 amino acids. Germline values: CDR1 LGHNA, CDR2 YNFKEQ. Trimming shortened V by 5 bases and J by 2 bases, and 10 bases separated the two germline ends. The CDR3 sequence is CASSRTDGNQPQHF. CDR3 nucleotide sequence: TGTGCCAGCAGCAGGACGGACGGCAATCAGCCCCAGCATTTT.

This clonotype was seen a handful of times. V gene TRBV11-3 combines with J gene TRBJ2-7, with TRBD2 as a possible D gene (5 bases). CDR3 size: 13 residues. Trimming took off 5 bases at V and 6 bases at J, with 14 bases between the two ends. Germline CDR1 SGHNT, CDR2 YENEEA. CDR3 region: CASSLLGAFEQYF. The CDR3 nucleotides read TGTGCCAGCAGCCTCCTGGGAGCCTTCGAGCAGTACTTC.

The CDR3 region is CASSPLALSSYNEQFF. In DNA form, the CDR3 reads TGTGCCAGCTCACCTCTAGCGCTCAGCTCCTACAATGAGCAGTTCTTC. J is TRBJ2-1 and V is TRBV18; TRBD2 is a possible D gene (6 bases). V lost 3 bases to trimming and J lost 0 bases, with 12 bases between them. The length of the CDR3 is 16 residues. Germline CDR1 KGHSH, CDR2 LQKENI.

The chain links TRBV5-1 to TRBJ2-3; D not resolved. The V gene lost 5 bases and the J gene lost 0 bases, with 7 bases spanning the gap. This CDR3 is 13 amino acids long. Germline V lookup: CDR1 SGHRS, CDR2 YFSETQ. This CDR3 is CASRKPSTDTQYF. CDR3 DNA sequence: TGCGCCAGCAGAAAACCCAGCACAGATACGCAGTATTTT.

There are a few counts of this clonotype. V is TRBV9 and J is TRBJ2-2; D possibly matches TRBD1 or TRBD2 (6 bases each). CDR3 length: 16 amino acids. The germline V gene has CDR1 SGDLS and CDR2 YYNGEE. The V end was cut by 4 bases, the J end by 5 bases, with 18 bases between. CDR3 sequence: CASSLTSGGWTGELFF. The CDR3 DNA is TGTGCCAGCAGCCTCACGTCCGGGGGCTGGACCGGGGAGCTGTTTTTT.

This clonotype was detected a few times. This chain uses TRBV11-3 with TRBJ1-1; D possibly corresponds to TRBD1 (6 bases). Germline V lookup: CDR1 SGHNT, CDR2 YENEEA. The CDR3 is 13 residues long. With 5 bases removed from V and 6 bases from J, the gap between germline ends came to 13 bases. CDR3 nucleotide sequence: TGTGCCAGCAGCCCTCCTAGACAGGCTGAAGCTTTCTTT. This encodes CASSPPRQAEAFF. Full variable domain (missing parts from reference TRBV11-3 and TRBJ1-1): EAGVVQSPRYKIIEKKQPVAFWCNPISGHNTLYWYLQNLGQGPELLIRYENEEAVDDSQLPKDRFSAERLKGVDSTLKIQPAELGDSAVYLCASSPPRQAEAFFGQGTRLTVV.

The J gene is TRBJ2-3, the V gene TRBV11-2; D call uncertain. From germline, CDR1 is SGHAT and CDR2 FQNNGV. CDR3 length: 16 residues. Deletions cut 0 bases from V and 2 bases from J, with 12 bases between. This CDR3 reads CASSLEGLDLTDTQYF. The CDR3 DNA reads TGTGCCAGCAGCTTAGAAGGGCTAGACCTCACAGATACGCAGTATTTT.

This chain joins TRBV12-3 or TRBV12-4 and TRBJ2-3; possible D gene TRBD1, 6 bases. CDR3 length: 15 residues. V lost 2 bases to trimming and J lost 4 bases, with 13 bases between them. The CDR3 nucleotides read TGTGCCAGCAGTTTAAGGTCAGGGGTGGCAGATACGCAGTATTTT. Residues: CASSLRSGVADTQYF.

V and J are TRBV5-5 and TRBJ1-6, with 9 positions matching TRBD1. The CDR3 extends over 16 amino acids. V was clipped by 4 bases and J by 7 bases; unmatched bases: 9. Germline loops: CDR1 SGHKS, CDR2 YYEKEE (reference sequence). In nucleotides, the CDR3 is TGTGCCAGCAGCGGCAGAGGGGGACAGGGAAATTCACCCCTCCACTTT. Encoded protein: CASSGRGGQGNSPLHF.

This rearrangement joins TRBV7-3 to TRBJ2-1; D tentatively reads TRBD1 or TRBD2 (6 bases each). Per germline, CDR1 SGHTA and CDR2 FQGTGA. The CDR3 is 15 amino acids. V was cut by 3 bases and J by 9 bases, with 18 bases left in between. CDR3 sequence (DNA): TGTGCCAGCAGCTTTAGTAGGGGGACTCTCGGTGAGCAGTTCTTC. This sequence encodes CASSFSRGTLGEQFF.

The chain carries TRBV6-1 and TRBJ1-1; D is unresolved. V lost 0 bases and J lost 10, with 9 bases in between. Germline CDR1 is MNHNS and CDR2 is SASEGT. The CDR3 length is 12 residues. The CDR3 here is CASSEALGGAFF. Here the CDR3 DNA reads TGTGCCAGCAGTGAAGCGTTAGGTGGAGCTTTCTTT.

This clonotype came up a few times. The J gene is TRBJ2-7, the V gene TRBV20-1, with D perhaps TRBD1 (5 bases). This CDR3 is 15 amino acids long. V was pared by 5 bases and J by 0 bases, with 17 bases between. Germline CDR1 DFQATT, CDR2 SNEGSKA (reference sequence). CDR3 protein: CSALTDLLSSYEQYF. The CDR3 nucleotides read TGCAGTGCTCTGACAGACCTGTTATCCTCCTACGAGCAGTACTTC.

This clonotype was observed a few times. The chain joins TRBV11-2 to TRBJ1-1; a weak D match, TRBD1 (6 bases). CDR1 SGHAT and CDR2 FQNNGV come from the germline V gene. The CDR3 has 13 amino acids. V lost 6 bases, J lost 2 bases, and 10 bases lay in between. CDR3 residues: CASRRGGNTEAFF. As DNA, the CDR3 is TGTGCCAGCAGGAGGGGGGGAAACACTGAAGCTTTCTTT.

J is TRBJ2-7 and V is TRBV7-8; D possibly corresponds to TRBD2 (5 bases). The CDR3 contains 13 residues. Trimming removed 1 base at V and 7 bases at J, with 11 bases between. Per the germline V gene, CDR1 is SGHVS and CDR2 is FQNEAQ. The CDR3: CASSLGTAGEQYF. CDR3 sequence (DNA): TGTGCCAGCAGCTTAGGCACCGCGGGTGAGCAGTACTTC.

This clonotype was found a few times. This rearrangement joins TRBV6-5 to TRBJ2-7; TRBD2 aligns across 9 bases. Losses at the gene ends were 6 bases for V and 2 bases for J; bases not matched to a gene: 8. The CDR3 contains 15 residues. Per the germline V gene, CDR1 is MNHEY and CDR2 is SVGAGI. CDR3 residues: CASSLAGVGPYEQYF. As DNA, the CDR3 is TGTGCCAGCAGCTTAGCGGGGGTGGGACCCTACGAGCAGTACTTC.

There are a few counts of this clonotype. The chain joins TRBV19 to TRBJ1-2; D not resolved. Trimming pared 4 bases from V and 4 bases from J, leaving 10 bases between. Germline CDR1 and CDR2: LNHDA and SQIVND (reference sequence). This CDR3 contains 13 residues. The DNA of the CDR3 is TGTGCCAGTAGTAGAGTGGGCATCTATGGCTACACCTTC. Translation: CASSRVGIYGYTF.

Ten or more counts support this clonotype. The chain employs TRBV7-2 and TRBJ1-2; a weak D match, TRBD1 (5 bases). CDR3 length: 17 amino acids. In germline, CDR1 is SGHTA, CDR2 FQGNSA. Trimming took 2 bases from V and 3 from J, leaving 19 bases between them. The CDR3 region is CASSLLGREEQHYGYTF. The CDR3 nucleotides are TGTGCCAGCAGCTTATTGGGCAGGGAGGAACAGCACTATGGCTACACCTTC.

The chain combines TRBV12-3 or TRBV12-4 with TRBJ1-3; tentative D call: TRBD1 (5 bases). This CDR3 is built from 16 residues. V was shortened by 3 bases and J by 4 bases, with 16 bases between the two germline ends. Here the CDR3 DNA reads TGTGCCAGCAGTTTGAAGGGGCACCTCTTGGGAAACACCATATATTTT. It yields the protein CASSLKGHLLGNTIYF.

This clonotype was seen only a few times. The chain joins TRBV5-4 to TRBJ1-3, with D possibly being TRBD1 (6 bases). This CDR3 is 15 amino acids long. With 1 base removed from V and 7 bases from J, the gap between germline ends came to 15 bases. The V gene's germline CDR1 is SGHNT and CDR2 YYREEE (reference sequence). CDR3 nucleotides: TGTGCCAGCAGCTTGAAAGGGGGGCCGGGTAACACCATATATTTT. This encodes CASSLKGGPGNTIYF.

This clonotype came up a few times. The rearrangement joins TRBV10-3 to TRBJ2-7; TRBD1 or TRBD2 may be the D gene (5 bases each). The CDR3 contains 16 residues. V was trimmed by 4 bases and J by 1 base, leaving 17 bases between them. Germline loops: CDR1 ENHRY, CDR2 SYGVKD. Written as DNA, the CDR3 is TGTGCCATCAGTGCGGATTCACGGGGCGCGTCCTACGAGCAGTACTTC. It specifies CAISADSRGASYEQYF.